The 17 T cell receptor beta chains below were found in one sample sequenced in a study of metastatic and nonmetastatic thyroid tumors. TCRdb re-processed the PCR reads through MiXCR. This repertoire shows approximately 50,000 clones, less than 5% found once; its top ten account for about 9.8%. Nobody among the patients had been given any treatment before thyroid surgery. Sequenced sample: blood. The receptors originated from a female donor with papillary thyroid cancer or a benign thyroid nodule (not recorded which). Some clones in this sample may be carry-over from other donors' samples.

Sample share makes this clone medium-sized (0.01 to 0.1%). The chain is built from TRBV28 and TRBJ2-7, with D maybe TRBD1 (5 bases). The germline V and J ends were trimmed by 5 bases and 2 bases, with 10 bases remaining between them. The germline gives CDR1 MDHEN, CDR2 SYDVKM. This CDR3 is 13 amino acids long. The CDR3 region has the DNA TGTGCCAGCAGTCCAAGGGGAACCTACGAGCAGTACTTC. Translation: CASSPRGTYEQYF. Filled out from reference TRBV28 and TRBJ2-7, the complete variable domain reads DVKVTQSSRYLVKRTGEKVFLECVQDMDHENMFWYRQDPGLGLRLIYFSYDVKMKEKGDIPEGYSVSREKKERFSLILESASTNQTSMYLCASSPRGTYEQYFGPGTRLTVT.

This clone was counted ten times or more. The chain combines TRBV5-1 with TRBJ2-1; 10 bases line up with TRBD1. CDR1 SGHRS and CDR2 YFSETQ come from the germline V gene. There are 17 residues in the CDR3. V lost 0 bases to trimming and J lost 9 bases; unmatched junction nucleotides: 12. CDR3 coding DNA: TGCGCCAGCAGCTTGGGACCCGGGACAGGGGACTCAACTGAGCAGTTCTTC. Its translation: CASSLGPGTGDSTEQFF.

This clone has at least ten counts. The chain links TRBV13 to TRBJ2-4, with D maybe TRBD2 (5 bases). Per the germline V gene, CDR1 is PRHDT and CDR2 is FYEKMQ (reference sequence). The CDR3 is 14 amino acids. V lost 2 bases and J lost 6, with 11 bases in between. The CDR3 region has the DNA TGTGCCAGCAGCTTAAAGCTAGCCGGAAACATTCAGTACTTC. Amino acid sequence: CASSLKLAGNIQYF.

This clone was seen many times. The CDR3, as DNA: TGTGCCAGCAGTATACTGACAGGAGGGATCTCTGGAAACACCATATATTTT. It translates to CASSILTGGISGNTIYF. The chain has TRBV2 and TRBJ1-3, with a weak D call TRBD1 (6 bases). V gave up 5 bases and J gave up 0 bases, with 17 bases separating them. The CDR3 has 17 amino acids. Germline V lookup: CDR1 SNHLY, CDR2 FYNNEI.

The CDR3 DNA reads TGTGCCAGCAGCTTAGCGGGAGGGTACGAGCAGTACTTC. It translates to CASSLAGGYEQYF. V is TRBV27 and J is TRBJ2-7; 11 bases map to TRBD2. The germline CDR1 and CDR2 sequences are MNHEY and SMNVEV (reference sequence). With 6 bases clipped from V and 4 bases from J, the junction kept 2 bases outside the gene matches. The CDR3 is made up of 13 amino acids.

About this clone itself: Just one base apart from a much larger clone, this may be a read error. The V gene is TRBV4-1, the J gene TRBJ2-3; TRBD1 matches 8 bases. The germline V gene encodes CDR1 MGHRA and CDR2 YSYEKL. The CDR3 consists of 15 residues. V was pared by 4 bases and J by 8 bases, with 11 bases of the junction left unmatched. CDR3 sequence reads: CASSPDRGKYGTQYF. CDR3 DNA: TGCGCCAGCAGCCCCGACAGGGGTAAATACGGTACGCAGTATTTT.

This clone appeared many times. The chain has TRBV5-1 and TRBJ2-7, with D hard to call. This CDR3 has 16 residues. The V end lost 3 bases, the J end lost 0 bases, and 16 bases lay between the germline ends. The germline CDR1 and CDR2 sequences are SGHRS and YFSETQ. The CDR3 region is CASSSGRLGSSYEQYF. The CDR3 region has the DNA TGCGCCAGCAGCTCGGGCCGGCTGGGGTCCTCCTACGAGCAGTACTTC. The variable domain in full, completed from reference TRBV5-1 and TRBJ2-7, reads KAGVTQTPRYLIKTRGQQVTLSCSPISGHRSVSWYQQTPGQGLQFLFEYFSETQRNKGNFPGRFSGRQFSNSRSEMNVSTLELGDSALYLCASSSGRLGSSYEQYFGPGTRLTVT.

This clone was observed a few times. Possible read error: a much larger clone is one base away. Different DNA sequences within this sample yield the same CDR3. The chain employs TRBV6-5 and TRBJ1-4; 8 nucleotides agree with TRBD1. The CDR3 has 16 residues. V was pared by 2 bases and J by 3 bases, with 5 bases of the junction left unmatched. The V gene's germline CDR1 is MNHEY and CDR2 SVGAGI. The CDR3 bases are TGTGCCAGCAGTTACCGGACAGGGAAGGCTAATGAAAAACTGTTTTTT. The encoded protein is CASSYRTGKANEKLFF.

There are many counts of this clone. The chain combines TRBV19 with TRBJ2-5; 9 bases map to TRBD1. The germline CDR1 and CDR2 sequences are LNHDA and SQIVND (reference sequence). V lost 1 base, J lost 2 bases, and 5 bases stayed unmatched. The CDR3 sequence is 16 residues long. In DNA form, the CDR3 reads TGTGCCAGTAGTATAGCGGACAGGGGACTGCAAGAGACCCAGTACTTC. This sequence encodes CASSIADRGLQETQYF. The whole variable domain, remainder taken from reference TRBV19 and TRBJ2-5, is DGGITQSPKYLFRKEGQNVTLSCEQNLNHDAMYWYRQDPGQGLRLIYYSQIVNDFQKGDIAEGYSVSREKKESFPLTVTSAQKNPTAFYLCASSIADRGLQETQYFGPGTRLLVL.

This clone was seen many times. CDR3 DNA sequence: TGTGCCAGCAGCTTTTGGCGGGAATACAATGAGCAGTTCTTC. Protein sequence: CASSFWREYNEQFF. V usage is TRBV11-2 and J usage is TRBJ2-1, with D possibly matching TRBD2 (6 bases). The CDR3 covers 14 residues. Trimming removed 3 bases at V and 4 bases at J, with 10 bases between. Germline V gives CDR1 SGHAT, CDR2 FQNNGV.

In regard to this clone: Because the CDR3 is missing its conserved closing phenylalanine or tryptophan, this is likely a read error. The chain links TRBV10-3 to TRBJ2-7; TRBD1 might be the D (6 bases). CDR1 and CDR2 (germline): ENHRY, SYGVKD. This CDR3 spans 13 amino acids. V lost 6 bases and J lost 2, with 11 bases in between. CDR3 amino acids: CAIRPDSAYEQYS. The CDR3 bases are TGTGCCATCAGGCCGGACAGTGCCTACGAGCAGTACTCC.

This clone was observed a handful of times. A much more abundant neighbour one base away suggests this may be a read error. Distinct nucleotide sequences in the sample also encode this CDR3. The chain uses TRBV3-1 and TRBJ1-2; D is uncertain. CDR1 and CDR2 (germline): LGHDT, YNNKEL (reference sequence). The CDR3 covers 14 residues. The V end was cut by 0 bases, the J end by 0 bases, with 5 bases between. CDR3 protein: CASSQDQPNYGYTF. In DNA, the CDR3 is TGTGCCAGCAGCCAAGATCAACCTAACTATGGCTACACCTTC.

This clone was counted ten times or more. This sequence joins TRBV7-9 and TRBJ2-2; no reliable D call. The V end lost 10 bases, the J end lost 0 bases, and 12 bases lay between the germline ends. The CDR3 spans 14 residues. CDR1 is SEHNR, CDR2 FQNEAQ, per germline (reference sequence). The CDR3 reads CATHGPANTGELFF. DNA of the CDR3: TGTGCCACCCACGGGCCAGCGAACACCGGGGAGCTGTTTTTT.

This rearrangement joins TRBV14 to TRBJ2-7; D assignment may be TRBD1 or TRBD2 (5 bases each). The CDR3 is made up of 12 amino acids. V was shortened by 5 bases and J by 6 bases, with 11 bases between the two germline ends. Germline CDR1 reads SGHDN; CDR2 reads FVKESK. In DNA, the CDR3 is TGTGCCAGCAGCTCGGGGCATTTCGAGCAGTACTTC. Translation: CASSSGHFEQYF.

This clone occurred a few times. The chain recombines TRBV18 with TRBJ2-5; D uncertain. The V and J ends lost 2 bases and 1 base respectively, with 8 bases between them. The CDR3 consists of 14 residues. CDR1 is KGHSH and CDR2 is LQKENI in the germline V gene. CDR3 DNA: TGTGCCAGCTCACCATCCCGGACCCAAGAGACCCAGTACTTC. Translated, it gives CASSPSRTQETQYF.

This clone was found many times. This chain links TRBV20-1 with TRBJ2-7, with D perhaps being TRBD1 or TRBD2 (5 bases each). CDR1 is DFQATT and CDR2 is SNEGSKA in the germline V gene (reference sequence). CDR3 length: 12 residues. V was trimmed by 4 bases and J by 3 bases, leaving 10 bases between them. In DNA, the CDR3 is TGCAGTGCTAACCGGGACCGCTACGAGCAGTACTTC. Translated, it gives CSANRDRYEQYF.

This clone showed up many times. This chain uses TRBV5-1 with TRBJ1-2, with 7 positions matching TRBD1. CDR1 SGHRS and CDR2 YFSETQ come from the germline V gene. Trimming removed 4 bases from V and 1 base from J; junction bases left unmatched: 4. This CDR3 spans 14 amino acids. CDR3 bases: TGCGCCAGCAGCGGGGGACAGATTAACTATGGCTACACCTTC. Translation gives CASSGGQINYGYTF.